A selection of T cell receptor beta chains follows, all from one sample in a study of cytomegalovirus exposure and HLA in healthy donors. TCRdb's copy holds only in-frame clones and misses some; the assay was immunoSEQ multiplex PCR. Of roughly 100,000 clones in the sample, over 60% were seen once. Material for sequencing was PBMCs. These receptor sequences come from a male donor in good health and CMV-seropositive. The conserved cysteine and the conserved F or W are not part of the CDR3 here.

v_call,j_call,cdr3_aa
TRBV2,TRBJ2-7,ASSARTGGSYEQY
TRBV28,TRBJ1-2,ASRMGGQSQVGYT
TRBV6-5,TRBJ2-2,ASSYGLNTGELF
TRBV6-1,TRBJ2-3,ASSDIRQGRDTQY
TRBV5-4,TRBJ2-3,ASSTPSGLSTDTQY
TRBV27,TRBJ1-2,ASSLRAGTINYGYT
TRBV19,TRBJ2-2,ASKTDSQGSGELF
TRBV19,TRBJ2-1,ASSSKEGGPDYNEQF
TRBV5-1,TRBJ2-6,ASSEGLADNGSGANGLT
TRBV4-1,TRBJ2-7,ASSQDGTSSEQY
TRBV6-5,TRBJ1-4,ASSLTLLNEKLF
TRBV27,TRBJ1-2,ASSLKAGPYGYT
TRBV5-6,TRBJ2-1,ASSPRLAGDPLVEQF
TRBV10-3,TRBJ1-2,AISESGGGYGYT
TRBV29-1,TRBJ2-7,SVFSGQVQY
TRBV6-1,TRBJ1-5,ASSPQSNQPQH
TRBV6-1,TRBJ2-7,ASSEDGGTEQY
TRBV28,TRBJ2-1,ASTPPGGLYNEQF
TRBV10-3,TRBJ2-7,AISGISAHEQY
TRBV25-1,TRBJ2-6,ASSSDYSSGANVLT
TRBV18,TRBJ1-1,ASSPLQENTEAF
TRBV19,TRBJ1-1,ASSGTANTEAF
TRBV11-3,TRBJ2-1,ASSLGGDTSGAYNEQF
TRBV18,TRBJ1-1,ASSPQGAKGNTEAF
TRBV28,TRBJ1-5,ASSPTGAGSNQPQH
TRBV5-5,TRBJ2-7,ASSLSASGGYEQY
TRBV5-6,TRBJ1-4,ASSQRGAEKLF
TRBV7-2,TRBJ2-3,ASSPRTSGGSTQY
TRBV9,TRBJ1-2,ASSAGTGSPYGYT
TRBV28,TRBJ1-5,ASNIQGAFSNQPQH
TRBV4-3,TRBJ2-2,ASSQVTTRGTGELF
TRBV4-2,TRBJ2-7,ASSRQGSTYEQY
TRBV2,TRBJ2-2,ASSRRGQGPGTGELF
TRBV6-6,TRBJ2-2,ASSPRLAGGSGELF
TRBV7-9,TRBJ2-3,ASGQGIPDTQY
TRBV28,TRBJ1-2,ASSARRTGGGYGYT